This passage covers 16 T cell receptor beta chains from one sample sequenced in a study of CD8 T cells in Susac syndrome. Random hexamers were used to reverse transcribe the RNA input (roughly 0.5 to 1 ug). Each CDR3 protein is one row after TCRdb ran MiXCR on the immunoSEQ multiplex PCR reads. Of approximately 200,000 distinct CDR3 sequences in the sample, roughly 95% were seen once. The sequenced sample consisted of CD4+ T cells from PBMCs. The receptors were sampled from a human donor with multiple sclerosis.

The rearrangement uses TRBV27 and TRBJ2-7, with 7 bases identical to TRBD2. The germline V gene encodes CDR1 MNHEY and CDR2 SMNVEV (reference sequence). The CDR3 length is 15 residues. V dropped 6 bases and J dropped 4; count of bases not matched to a gene: 12. The CDR3 reads CASSYGGSGVYEQYF. The CDR3 DNA reads as TGTGCCAGCAGCTACGGGGGGTCCGGAGTTTACGAGCAGTACTTC.

The chain links TRBV13 to TRBJ2-1; the D is unclear. Trimming pared 1 base from V and 4 bases from J, leaving 11 bases between. The CDR3 covers 15 residues. Germline assignment: CDR1 PRHDT and CDR2 FYEKMQ (reference sequence). CDR3 nucleotide sequence: TGTGCCAGCAGCTTAGCCCCAGCCAGATACAATGAGCAGTTCTTC. Translation: CASSLAPARYNEQFF.

This sequence joins TRBV20-1 and TRBJ2-5; unclear D gene. Germline CDR1 reads DFQATT; CDR2 reads SNEGSKA (reference sequence). This CDR3 has 13 amino acids. The germline V and J ends were trimmed by 3 bases and 5 bases, with 13 bases remaining between them. CDR3 nucleotides: TGCAGTGCTAGTAAGGGCCGGCGGGAGACCCAGTACTTC. Translated, it gives CSASKGRRETQYF.

The rearrangement joins TRBV7-2 to TRBJ2-1; 7 nucleotides agree with TRBD2. CDR3 length: 16 residues. Germline CDR1 and CDR2: SGHTA and FQGNSA. The V segment lost 1 base and the J segment 5 bases; nucleotides outside the gene matches: 8. In nucleotides, the CDR3 is TGTGCCAGCAGCTTAGTGAGTGGGGGAGGGAACAATGAGCAGTTCTTC. It codes for CASSLVSGGGNNEQFF.

The J gene is TRBJ1-2, the V gene TRBV29-1, with no clear D. The CDR3 extends over 8 amino acids. Trimming left V 6 bases short and J 10 bases short, with 6 bases between. The V gene's germline CDR1 is SQVTM and CDR2 ANQGSEA. DNA of the CDR3: TGCAGCGTCCCTCCCTACACCTTC. Encoded protein: CSVPPYTF.

The gene calls are TRBV9 and TRBJ1-1; D gene uncertain. The CDR3 consists of 13 residues. The V and J ends lost 0 bases and 6 bases respectively, with 9 bases between them. From germline, CDR1 is SGDLS and CDR2 YYNGEE. CDR3 in DNA: TGTGCCAGCAGCGTAGATTATAGGGCTGAAGCTTTCTTT. Translation: CASSVDYRAEAFF. Filled out from reference TRBV9 and TRBJ1-1, the complete variable domain reads DSGVTQTPKHLITATGQRVTLRCSPRSGDLSVYWYQQSLDQGLQFLIQYYNGEERAKGNILERFSAQQFPDLHSELNLSSLELGDSALYFCASSVDYRAEAFFGQGTRLTVV.

This rearrangement joins TRBV20-1 to TRBJ2-7, with 11 bases identical to TRBD2. The J segment lost 5 bases and the V segment lost 2 bases, leaving 2 bases of the junction unmatched. Germline lookup yields CDR1 DFQATT and CDR2 SNEGSKA (reference sequence). This CDR3 region has 13 residues. CDR3 protein: CSARSSGRDEQYF. DNA of the CDR3: TGCAGTGCTAGAAGTAGCGGGAGGGACGAGCAGTACTTC.

This chain connects TRBV12-3 or TRBV12-4 to TRBJ2-5, with D possibly being TRBD2 (6 bases). The CDR3 has 12 residues. With 10 bases removed from V and 1 base from J, the gap between germline ends came to 10 bases. The CDR3 nucleotides read TGTGCCACGGGGAGGCCCCAAGAGACCCAGTACTTC. Translation: CATGRPQETQYF.

The chain carries TRBV7-8 and TRBJ2-7; 9 bases line up with TRBD1. The CDR3 has 16 residues. V was pared by 2 bases and J by 2 bases, with 7 bases of the junction left unmatched. CDR1 is SGHVS and CDR2 is FQNEAQ in the germline V gene. This CDR3 reads CASSLLTGTGTYEQYF. DNA of the CDR3: TGTGCCAGCAGCTTACTCACCGGGACAGGGACCTACGAGCAGTACTTC.

In DNA form, the CDR3 reads TGTGCCAGCAGCCAAGCGAGGGAAGGCCAGCCCCAGCATTTT. Encoded protein: CASSQAREGQPQHF. The chain uses TRBV3-1 and TRBJ1-5; D not resolved. CDR3 length: 14 amino acids. The germline V and J ends were trimmed by 1 base and 7 bases, with 11 bases remaining between them. CDR1 and CDR2 from the germline V gene are LGHDT and YNNKEL (reference sequence).

The chain employs TRBV29-1 and TRBJ2-6; D ambiguous. Germline values: CDR1 SQVTM, CDR2 ANQGSEA. The CDR3 totals 17 residues. V was cut by 6 bases and J by 4 bases, with 22 bases left in between. CDR3 nucleotide sequence: TGCAGCGTAGGAATCCCCCGGGCCACTCGAGGGGCCAACGTCCTGACTTTC. Residues: CSVGIPRATRGANVLTF.

This chain connects TRBV2 to TRBJ1-2; D unresolved. The V gene lost 6 bases and the J gene lost 9 bases, with 17 bases spanning the gap. Germline CDR1 and CDR2: SNHLY and FYNNEI. The CDR3 consists of 13 residues. The CDR3 is CASRLDSYGSYTF. The CDR3 DNA reads as TGTGCCAGCAGATTGGATTCCTATGGTAGCTACACCTTC.

This clonotype was picked up one time. The chain has TRBV5-6 and TRBJ1-5; D is uncertain. Germline V lookup: CDR1 SGHDT, CDR2 YYEEEE. The CDR3 consists of 15 residues. V lost 1 base to trimming and J lost 4 bases, with 12 bases between them. This CDR3 reads CASSLRRLGNQPQHF. CDR3 nucleotide sequence: TGTGCCAGCAGCTTGCGTCGGCTAGGTAATCAGCCCCAGCATTTT.

The chain joins TRBV5-1 to TRBJ2-1; tentative D call: TRBD1 (5 bases). Germline V CDR1 and CDR2: SGHRS, YFSETQ. The CDR3 totals 13 residues. V shed 0 bases and J shed 6 bases, with 7 bases lying between them. In DNA, the CDR3 is TGCGCCAGCAGCTTGGGACAGCCCAATGAGCAGTTCTTC. Translated: CASSLGQPNEQFF.

This chain links TRBV24-1 with TRBJ1-2; 9 bases are shared with TRBD1. This CDR3 has 14 residues. Germline V lookup: CDR1 KGHDR, CDR2 SFDVKD. The V and J ends lost 3 bases and 6 bases, in that order; junction bases with no gene match: 4. In DNA form, the CDR3 reads TGTGCCACCAGTGATCAGGACAGGGGTAATGGCTACACCTTC. This codes for CATSDQDRGNGYTF.

This chain joins TRBV4-2 and TRBJ2-5; 12 nucleotides align to TRBD2. Germline trimming cut 0 bases from V and 1 base from J; bases unmatched to any gene: 15. This CDR3 is built from 21 residues. In germline, CDR1 is LGHNA, CDR2 YNFKEQ. CDR3 loop: CASSQDWVVPGLAGSQETQYF. In DNA form, the CDR3 reads TGTGCCAGCAGCCAAGATTGGGTGGTACCGGGACTAGCGGGTTCCCAAGAGACCCAGTACTTC.